This TCR beta chain was identified during a study of shared clonotypes between healthy human individuals. The CDR3 runs 14 residues. Trimming took 4 bases from V and 1 from J; bases not matched to a gene: 0. CDR1 and CDR2 from the germline V gene are SGHTA and FQGNSA. This clone was observed a handful of times. Within the sample, other DNA sequences also encode this same CDR3. The method was immunoSEQ multiplex PCR; TCRdb's version includes in-frame clones alone and lacks a portion of them. The sample shows about 2.3 million clones, approximately 95% of them seen only once. This TCR derives from a young man in good health. Some clones in this sample may be carry-over from other donors' samples. The specimen was naive CD4+ T cells from PBMCs. Described subset: CD45RA+ positively selected. V is TRBV7-2 and J is TRBJ2-2; 7 bases align to TRBD1. The CDR3 DNA sequence: TGTGCCAGCAGCTGGGACAGGAACACCGGGGAGCTGTTTTTT. Translation: CASSWDRNTGELFF. The full variable domain, with the rest looked up from reference TRBV7-2 and TRBJ2-2, is GAGVSQSPSNKVTEKGKDVELRCDPISGHTALYWYRQSLGQGLEFLIYFQGNSAPDKSGLPSDRFSAERTGGSVSTLTIQRTQQEDSAVYLCASSWDRNTGELFFGEGSRLTVL.